This T cell receptor beta chain comes out of a study of CD8 T cells in ankylosing spondylitis. Study-wide results and caveats: A TCR beta motif made of several highly homologous variants seemed typical of ankylosing spondylitis blood. Clones linked to disease were reported to show significant enrichment in matched ankylosing spondylitis synovial fluid.

This clonotype was counted a few times. Its antigen is not identified. TCRdb ran MiXCR on the 5' RACE reads and lists one entry per CDR3 protein. This repertoire shows approximately 400,000 distinct CDR3 sequences, approximately 17% found once; its top ten account for 1%. Germline V gene sequence: CDR1 LNHNV, CDR2 YYDKDF (reference sequence). CDR3 length equals 18 residues. V gave up 1 base and J gave up 1 base, with 19 bases separating them. This chain links TRBV15 with TRBJ1-1; the D gene is possibly TRBD1 (5 bases). Sequencing used blood, either unsorted or a sorted T cell fraction (not recorded which). This TCR was recovered from a male donor with ankylosing spondylitis. The CDR3 DNA reads as TGTGCCACCAGCAGAGTGGCAGGGTGGGAAAGGGAGAACACTGAAGCTTTCTTT. As protein: CATSRVAGWERENTEAFF.